One T cell receptor beta chain is described in this entry. As yet, its antigen is unknown. Several immunoSEQ plates held equal portions of the genomic DNA taken from each subset. Authors' data handling: Filtering was not the same, since immunoSEQ gave junction-only sequences without quality scores. Sequencing used immunoSEQ multiplex PCR; TCRdb keeps in-frame clones, though not all of them. Clone size and the V and J calls come from that table; the DNA yielded D and trimming. Of 2.3 million or so clones listed, 93% were seen once; the top ten hold 0.35% to 0.5%. The data were obtained in a study of shared clonotypes between healthy human individuals. General observations from the study: Enrolling few donors narrowed the genetic and exposure-history diversity that was represented.

V dropped 5 bases and J dropped 0 bases, with 12 bases sitting between them. This CDR3 comprises 15 residues. Germline loops: CDR1 KGHSH, CDR2 LQKENI. The sequence was collected from a man between 18 and 35 years old in good health. Some clones in this sample may be carry-over from other donors' samples. The chain employs TRBV18 and TRBJ2-3; D might be TRBD2 (6 bases). The sequencing input was naive CD4+ T cells from PBMCs. Subset of the sample: CD45RA+ positively selected. The CDR3 DNA follows: TGTGCCAGCTCAAAGGGCGGGGAGAGCACAGATACGCAGTATTTT. This codes for CASSKGGESTDTQYF.